This is a list of T cell receptor beta chains from one sample in a study of human T cells and chemical hapten exposure. One entry per CDR3 protein results from TCRdb running MiXCR on the RACE reads. Found here are about 120,000 distinct CDR3 sequences, approximately 13% of them singletons; the top ten hold roughly 3.1%. The source was whole blood, collected in connection with sensitization to the hapten diphenylcyclopropenone (DPC). All receptors derive from a woman younger than 30 with alopecia areata. Some clones in this sample may be carry-over from other donors' samples. Both conserved end residues are part of each CDR3. The order of the fields is V gene, clone size, J gene, D gene, CDR3 DNA, CDR3 protein. D genes are given only for firm matches. Clone size is not always given. Where it is, it says once, few, many or a class for expanded clones.

>TRBV7-2|few|TRBJ1-5|.
TGTGCCAGCAGCCGGGACGCCCAATATCAGCCCCAGCATTTT
CASSRDAQYQPQHF
>TRBV12-3/TRBV12-4|few|TRBJ2-3|.
TGTGCCAGCAGTTTACGAGTGGGGGCGGGAGATACGCAGTATTTT
CASSLRVGAGDTQYF
>TRBV7-2|.|TRBJ1-2|TRBD1
TGTGCCAGCAGCTTAGCCGGGACAGGGGTTAACTATGGCTACACCTTC
CASSLAGTGVNYGYTF
>TRBV7-2|few|TRBJ2-1|TRBD2
TGTGCCAGCACGATACGGACTAGCGGGGTAAGCTCCTACAATGAGCAGTTCTTC
CASTIRTSGVSSYNEQFF
>TRBV5-5|.|TRBJ1-1|.
TGTGCCAGCAGCTTCCTAGGGGCTGAAGCTTTCTTT
CASSFLGAEAFF
>TRBV9|.|TRBJ2-3|.
TGTGCCAGCAGCGTGTACAGGGGGGGTTCCACAGATACGCAGTATTTT
CASSVYRGGSTDTQYF
>TRBV11-2|.|TRBJ2-3|.
TGTGCCAGCAGCTTAGTCCGGGGCTCGACAGATACGCAGTATTTT
CASSLVRGSTDTQYF
>TRBV5-4|few|TRBJ2-2|.
TGTGCCAGCAGCTTGTCCCCCAGAAGCTCGGCCGGGGAGCTGTTTTTT
CASSLSPRSSAGELFF
>TRBV5-8|few|TRBJ1-6|.
TGTGCCAGCAGCTTGTACCGAACTTTAAGCTCCTATAATTCACCCCTCCACTTT
CASSLYRTLSSYNSPLHF
>TRBV6-5|.|TRBJ1-2|TRBD1
TGTGCCAACCCGGGACAGGGGGCGGGTGGCTACACCTTC
CANPGQGAGGYTF
>TRBV9|many|TRBJ1-3|.
TGTGCCAGCAGCGTAGCCCGCGGAAACACCATATATTTT
CASSVARGNTIYF
>TRBV29-1|.|TRBJ2-2|.
TGCAGCGTCGCCGGGACGTGGACCGGGGAGCTGTTTTTT
CSVAGTWTGELFF
>TRBV28|few|TRBJ2-5|TRBD1
TGTGCCAGCAGTGACAGGGATGGCGAGACCCAGTACTTC
CASSDRDGETQYF
>TRBV27|few|TRBJ1-1|.
TGTGCCAGTTATCGGAGGGGGTTCACTGAAGCTTTCTTT
CASYRRGFTEAFF
>TRBV2|.|TRBJ1-4|.
TGTGCCAGCAGCGAGGGGGAGATACAAAAACTGTTTTTT
CASSEGEIQKLFF
>TRBV4-3|few|TRBJ1-2|.
TGCGCCAGCAGGGCCGACACGGGAATATACTATGGCTACACCTTC
CASRADTGIYYGYTF
>TRBV2|few|TRBJ2-3|.
TGTGCCAGCAGCTGGGTCCACCCCAGCACAGATACGCAGTATTTT
CASSWVHPSTDTQYF
>TRBV29-1|few|TRBJ2-7|.
TGCAGCGTTGAGGGCACGAACTACGAGCAGTACTTC
CSVEGTNYEQYF
>TRBV6-2/TRBV6-3|many|TRBJ2-7|.
TGTGCCAGCAGTTACAATCGGGGGGCCGCGCGGGAGCAGTACTTC
CASSYNRGAAREQYF
>TRBV12-3/TRBV12-4|.|TRBJ1-1|.
TGTGCCAGCAGTTTCAGCGCGGGGGCTTTCTTT
CASSFSAGAFF
>TRBV20-1|.|TRBJ2-7|TRBD1
TGCAGTGCTGCCGGGACAGCGTCGTACTACGAGCAGTACTTC
CSAAGTASYYEQYF
>TRBV15|few|TRBJ1-1|TRBD1
TGTGCCACCAGCACGATTAGGACAGGGGGCGTGAGGACTGAAGCTTTCTTT
CATSTIRTGGVRTEAFF
>TRBV11-1|.|TRBJ2-7|TRBD2
TGTGCCAGCAGCTTAGGACTAGCGGGCCACTCCTACGAGCAGTACTTC
CASSLGLAGHSYEQYF
>TRBV6-2/TRBV6-3|once|TRBJ1-1|TRBD1
TGTGCCAGCAAAGGCAAAGGACAGGGGCTGAACACTGAAGCTTTCTTT
CASKGKGQGLNTEAFF
>TRBV20-1|few|TRBJ2-7|.
TGCAGTGCAGACAGGGCGGCGGGGTCTTACGAGCAGTACTTC
CSADRAAGSYEQYF
>TRBV12-2|.|TRBJ1-6|.
TGTGCAAAGAGGTTACCGGAGGGGGACGGTTTTAATTCACCCCTCCACTTT
CAKRLPEGDGFNSPLHF
>TRBV6-6|.|TRBJ1-3|.
TGTGCCAGCAGTTACATCGGGGACTCTGGAAACACCATATATTTT
CASSYIGDSGNTIYF
>TRBV20-1|many|TRBJ2-6|TRBD1
TGCAGTGCCGGGACAGACTCTGGGGCCAACGTCCTGACTTTC
CSAGTDSGANVLTF
>TRBV7-2|few|TRBJ1-2|.
TGTGCCAGCAGTAGAGATGGCTACACCTTC
CASSRDGYTF
>TRBV6-5|.|TRBJ2-6|.
TGTGCCAGCAGTGGGGCAGGGGACGGGGCCAACGTCCTGACTTTC
CASSGAGDGANVLTF
>TRBV7-9|few|TRBJ1-4|.
TGTGCCAGCAGCTTAGAGGCGACAATCGGTCCTGTACTTTTT
CASSLEATIGPVLF
>TRBV9|.|TRBJ2-5|TRBD2
TGTGCCAGCAGCGCGCGGGGGTTGGAAGAGACCCAGTACTTC
CASSARGLEETQYF
>TRBV27|few|TRBJ2-7|TRBD2
TGTGCCAGCAGTCCCAGCGGGATGGAGCAGTACTTC
CASSPSGMEQYF
>TRBV11-2|few|TRBJ2-2|.
TGTGCCAGCAGGTCCATCAGGGCCCCGCAGGGTTACACCGGGGAGCTGTTTTTT
CASRSIRAPQGYTGELFF
>TRBV6-2/TRBV6-3|many|TRBJ1-2|TRBD1
TGTGCCAGCAGTTACTCCCGGGACAGGGGCAACTATGGCTACACCTTC
CASSYSRDRGNYGYTF
>TRBV2|.|TRBJ2-7|.
TGTGCCAGCAGCTCCGACAGGCCCATCGAGCAGTACTTC
CASSSDRPIEQYF
>TRBV20-1|few|TRBJ1-6|.
TGCAGTGCTAGCTTGGGGAACTCCTATAATTCACCCCTCCACTTT
CSASLGNSYNSPLHF
>TRBV29-1|few|TRBJ2-7|TRBD2
TGCAGCGTTGAACTAGCGGGTCCCGAGCAGTACTTC
CSVELAGPEQYF
>TRBV25-1|.|TRBJ2-3|.
TGTGCCAGCAGTGCCGGGGCCCTTCAGGGAGATACGCAGTATTTT
CASSAGALQGDTQYF
>TRBV29-1|many|TRBJ1-2|TRBD1
TGCAGCGTTGAGGGCGACAGGGCCGGGACCTTC
CSVEGDRAGTF
>TRBV13|.|TRBJ1-3|TRBD1
TGTGCCAGCAGCCCAGACGACAGGGTAGAGGACACCATATATTTT
CASSPDDRVEDTIYF
>TRBV6-5|.|TRBJ2-5|.
TGTGCCAGCAGTTACTCGAGTCGGGAGACCCAGTACTTC
CASSYSSRETQYF
>TRBV3-1|few|TRBJ2-7|.
TGTGCCAGCAGCCTACGGATGGGGGAGCAGTACTTC
CASSLRMGEQYF
>TRBV6-2/TRBV6-3|.|TRBJ1-5|TRBD1
TGTGCCAGCAGCGACCCGGCCCCGACAGGGTCTTATCAGCCCCAGCATTTT
CASSDPAPTGSYQPQHF
>TRBV7-9|.|TRBJ1-1|.
TGTGCCATTCCGATCGGGGTATCAGCTTTCTTT
CAIPIGVSAFF
>TRBV25-1|few|TRBJ2-7|.
TGTGCCACCTCCGGGGGGCGTTTATTCTACGAGCAGTACTTC
CATSGGRLFYEQYF
>TRBV4-3|.|TRBJ2-3|.
TGCGCCAGCAGCCAACGCCAGCAGGGAGATACGCAGTATTTT
CASSQRQQGDTQYF
>TRBV4-3|.|TRBJ2-1|TRBD1
TGCGCCAGCAGCCAATACGCCGGGACAGGGATCTACAATGAGCAGTTCTTC
CASSQYAGTGIYNEQFF
>TRBV19|few|TRBJ2-1|.
TGTGCCACCTCGGAGGGGGGAGTGACCAATGAGCAGTTCTTC
CATSEGGVTNEQFF
>TRBV6-5|.|TRBJ1-5|.
TGTGCCAGCAGCCCGTGGGGGGGTGACAATCAGCCCCAGCATTTT
CASSPWGGDNQPQHF
>TRBV7-2|many|TRBJ2-7|TRBD1
TGTGCCAGCAGCCCTCGGACAGGCGCCTACGAGCAGTACTTC
CASSPRTGAYEQYF